This TCR beta chain was identified in a study of blood T cell repertoires in COVID-19. Germline lookup yields CDR1 MNHEY and CDR2 SVGAGI. CDR3 length: 13 amino acids. After removal of 6 bases from V and 2 bases from J, the junction contained 3 bases not matched to a gene. Authors' processing steps: From reference gene primer amplification, estimates of nucleated cell counts were derived. Assay: immunoSEQ multiplex PCR; the TCRdb copy retains only in-frame clones and omits some. From that table come the V and J calls and clone size; the DNA was used to work out D and trimming. The sample has approximately 170,000 clones, approximately 87% seen once.

V usage is TRBV6-5 and J usage is TRBJ2-5; 7 positions agree with TRBD1. The clonotype originates from a man aged 18 to 29 with active or convalescent COVID-19. Input material: peripheral blood. CDR3 residues: CASSPRGQETQYF. In DNA, the CDR3 is TGTGCCAGCAGCCCCAGGGGGCAAGAGACCCAGTACTTC.